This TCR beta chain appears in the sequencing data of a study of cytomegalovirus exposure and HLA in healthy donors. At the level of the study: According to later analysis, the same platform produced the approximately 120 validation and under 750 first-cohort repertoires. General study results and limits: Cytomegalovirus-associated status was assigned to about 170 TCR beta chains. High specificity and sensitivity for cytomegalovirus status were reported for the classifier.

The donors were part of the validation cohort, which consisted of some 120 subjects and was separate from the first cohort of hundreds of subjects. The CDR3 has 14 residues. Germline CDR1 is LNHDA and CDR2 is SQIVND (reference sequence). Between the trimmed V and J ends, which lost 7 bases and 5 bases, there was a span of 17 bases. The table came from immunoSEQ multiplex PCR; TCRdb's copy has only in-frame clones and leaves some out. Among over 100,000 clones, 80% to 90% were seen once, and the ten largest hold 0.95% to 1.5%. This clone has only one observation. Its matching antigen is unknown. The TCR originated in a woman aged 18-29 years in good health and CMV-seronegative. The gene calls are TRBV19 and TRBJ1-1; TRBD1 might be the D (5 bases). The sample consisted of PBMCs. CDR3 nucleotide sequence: TGTGCCAGTACCCTAGTTGGGGGGGGGACTGAAGCTTTCTTT. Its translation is CASTLVGGGTEAFF.